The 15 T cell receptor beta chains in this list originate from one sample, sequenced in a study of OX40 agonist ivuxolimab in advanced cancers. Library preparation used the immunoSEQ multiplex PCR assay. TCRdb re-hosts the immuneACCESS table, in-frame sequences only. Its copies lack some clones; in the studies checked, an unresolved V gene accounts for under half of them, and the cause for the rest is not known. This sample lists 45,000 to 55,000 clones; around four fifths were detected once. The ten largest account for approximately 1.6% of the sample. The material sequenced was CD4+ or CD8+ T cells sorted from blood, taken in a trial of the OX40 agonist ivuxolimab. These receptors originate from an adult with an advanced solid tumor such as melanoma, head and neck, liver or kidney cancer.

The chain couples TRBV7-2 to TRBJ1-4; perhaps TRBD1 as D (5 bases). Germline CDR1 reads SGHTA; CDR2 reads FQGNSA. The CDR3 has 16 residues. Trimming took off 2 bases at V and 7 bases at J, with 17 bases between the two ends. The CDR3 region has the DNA TGTGCCAGCAGCTTAATGGGCTCCAGGGAGGGTGAAAAACTGTTTTTT. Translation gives CASSLMGSREGEKLFF.

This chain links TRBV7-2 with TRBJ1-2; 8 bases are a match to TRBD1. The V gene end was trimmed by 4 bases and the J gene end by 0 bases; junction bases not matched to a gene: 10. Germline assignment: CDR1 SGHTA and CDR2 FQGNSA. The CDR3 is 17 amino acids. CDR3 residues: CASSSDRVSGTNYGYTF. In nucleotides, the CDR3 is TGTGCCAGCAGCTCGGACAGGGTCAGCGGTACTAACTATGGCTACACCTTC. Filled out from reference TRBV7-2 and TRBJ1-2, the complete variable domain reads GAGVSQSPSNKVTEKGKDVELRCDPISGHTALYWYRQSLGQGLEFLIYFQGNSAPDKSGLPSDRFSAERTGGSVSTLTIQRTQQEDSAVYLCASSSDRVSGTNYGYTFGSGTRLTVV.

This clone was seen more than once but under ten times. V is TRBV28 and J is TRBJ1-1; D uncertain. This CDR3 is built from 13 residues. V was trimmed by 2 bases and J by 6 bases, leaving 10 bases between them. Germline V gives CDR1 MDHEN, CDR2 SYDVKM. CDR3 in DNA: TGTGCCAGCAGTTTAGGCCACAGAGCTGAAGCTTTCTTT. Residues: CASSLGHRAEAFF.

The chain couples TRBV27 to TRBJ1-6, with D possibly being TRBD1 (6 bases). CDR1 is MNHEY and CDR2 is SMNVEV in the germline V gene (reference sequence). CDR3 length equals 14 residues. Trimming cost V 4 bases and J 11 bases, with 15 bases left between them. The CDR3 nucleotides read TGTGCCAGCAGTTGGGGGGCGGCGGGCACACCCCTCCACTTT. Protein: CASSWGAAGTPLHF.

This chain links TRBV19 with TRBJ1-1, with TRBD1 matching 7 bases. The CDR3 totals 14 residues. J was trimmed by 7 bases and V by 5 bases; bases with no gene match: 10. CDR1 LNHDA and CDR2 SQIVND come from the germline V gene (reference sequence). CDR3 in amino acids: CASSSRQGKVEAFF. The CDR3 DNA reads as TGTGCCAGTAGTTCCCGACAGGGTAAGGTTGAAGCTTTCTTT.

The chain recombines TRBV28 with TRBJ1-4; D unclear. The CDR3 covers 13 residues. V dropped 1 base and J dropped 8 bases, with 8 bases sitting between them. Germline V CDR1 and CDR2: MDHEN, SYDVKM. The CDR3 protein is CASSLSKLEKLFF. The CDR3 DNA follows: TGTGCCAGCAGTTTATCTAAGCTCGAAAAACTGTTTTTT.

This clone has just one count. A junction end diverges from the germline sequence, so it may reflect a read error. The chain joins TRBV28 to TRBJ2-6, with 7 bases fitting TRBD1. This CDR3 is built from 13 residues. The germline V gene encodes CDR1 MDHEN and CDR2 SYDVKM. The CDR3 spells CACWGRGSNALTF. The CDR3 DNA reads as TGTGCCTGCTGGGGCAGGGGGTCCAACGCCCTGACTTTC.

CDR3 sequence reads: CASTPAGQLYEQYF. Here the CDR3 DNA reads TGTGCCAGCACCCCAGCGGGCCAACTTTACGAGCAGTACTTC. The chain couples TRBV6-5 to TRBJ2-7; D perhaps matches TRBD2 (6 bases). This CDR3 region has 14 residues. The V and J ends lost 7 bases and 4 bases respectively, with 17 bases between them. CDR1 is MNHEY and CDR2 is SVGAGI in the germline V gene.

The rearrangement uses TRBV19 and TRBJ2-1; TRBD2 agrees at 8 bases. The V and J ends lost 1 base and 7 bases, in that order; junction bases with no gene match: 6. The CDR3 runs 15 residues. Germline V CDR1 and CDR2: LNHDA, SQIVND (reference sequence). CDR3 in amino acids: CASSIAGLGGNEQFF. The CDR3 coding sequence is TGTGCCAGTAGTATAGCGGGACTAGGGGGTAATGAGCAGTTCTTC.

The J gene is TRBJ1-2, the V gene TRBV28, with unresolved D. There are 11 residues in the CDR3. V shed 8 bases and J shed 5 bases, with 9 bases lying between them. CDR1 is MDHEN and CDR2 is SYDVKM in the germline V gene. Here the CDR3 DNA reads TGTGCCAGCTTGGGGAATTATGGCTACACCTTC. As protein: CASLGNYGYTF.

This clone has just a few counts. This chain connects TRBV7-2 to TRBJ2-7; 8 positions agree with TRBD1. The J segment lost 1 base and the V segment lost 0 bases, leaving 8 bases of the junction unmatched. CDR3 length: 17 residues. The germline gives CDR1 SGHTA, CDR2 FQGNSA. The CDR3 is CASSLATGQGLSYEQYF. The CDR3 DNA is TGTGCCAGCAGCTTAGCTACCGGACAGGGCCTTTCCTACGAGCAGTACTTC.

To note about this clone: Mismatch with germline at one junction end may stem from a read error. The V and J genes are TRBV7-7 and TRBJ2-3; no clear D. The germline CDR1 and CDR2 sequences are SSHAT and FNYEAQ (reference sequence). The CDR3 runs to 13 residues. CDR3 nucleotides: TGTGCTAGCAGCCGAGACCCGACAGATACGCAGTATTTT. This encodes CASSRDPTDTQYF.

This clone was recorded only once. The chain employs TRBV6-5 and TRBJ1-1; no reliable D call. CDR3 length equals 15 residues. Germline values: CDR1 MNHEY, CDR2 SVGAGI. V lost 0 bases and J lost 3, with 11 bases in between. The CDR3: CASSYSRKGDTEAFF. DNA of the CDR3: TGTGCCAGCAGTTACTCGAGAAAAGGCGACACTGAAGCTTTCTTT.

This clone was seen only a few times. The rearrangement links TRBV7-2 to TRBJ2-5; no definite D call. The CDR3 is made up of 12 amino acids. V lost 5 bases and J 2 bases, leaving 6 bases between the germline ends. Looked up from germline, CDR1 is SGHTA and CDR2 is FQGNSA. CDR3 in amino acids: CASSTWQETQYF. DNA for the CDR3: TGTGCCAGCAGCACCTGGCAAGAGACCCAGTACTTC.

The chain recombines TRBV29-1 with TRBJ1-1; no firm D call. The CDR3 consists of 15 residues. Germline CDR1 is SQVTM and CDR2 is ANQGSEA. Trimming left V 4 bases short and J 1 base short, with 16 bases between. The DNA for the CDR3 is TGCAGCGTTGTTCGGCGTGCCGGGAGGAACACTGAAGCTTTCTTT. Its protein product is CSVVRRAGRNTEAFF. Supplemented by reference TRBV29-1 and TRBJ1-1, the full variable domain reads SAVISQKPSRDICQRGTSLTIQCQVDSQVTMMFWYRQQPGQSLTLIATANQGSEATYESGFVIDKFPISRPNLTFSTLTVSNMSPEDSSIYLCSVVRRAGRNTEAFFGQGTRLTVV.